This is a list of T cell receptor beta chains from one sample in a study of T cell changes during pregnancy in multiple sclerosis. Sequenced by immunoSEQ multiplex PCR; TCRdb stores in-frame clones only, minus some. This table has about 64,000 clones, just under 95% appearing once. Sequencing used peripheral blood, obtained in the second trimester of pregnancy. These receptors were obtained from a female donor with multiple sclerosis, enrolled in a pregnancy study. The CDR3 runs from the conserved cysteine through the conserved F or W. The D gene is left open where the match is weak. Where a row states a size, it is once, few, many or the class of an expanded clone; other rows omit it.

v_gene,abundance,d_gene,j_gene,CDR3aa,CDR3nt
TRBV6-4,-,TRBD2,TRBJ2-3,CASSDSGLATDTQYF,TGTGCCAGCAGTGACTCAGGACTAGCGACAGATACGCAGTATTTT
TRBV6-1,-,TRBD1,TRBJ1-3,CASDRGGGNTIYF,TGTGCCAGCGACAGGGGAGGAGGAAACACCATATATTTT
TRBV9,-,-,TRBJ1-1,CASSVVRSGRNTEAFF,TGTGCCAGCAGCGTAGTCAGGTCAGGAAGAAACACTGAAGCTTTCTTT
TRBV6-5,-,TRBD1,TRBJ2-3,CASSLRQGSVDTQYF,TGTGCCAGCAGTCTCAGACAGGGATCAGTGGATACGCAGTATTTT
TRBV4-1,-,-,TRBJ2-1,CASSQDPDLWDEQFF,TGCGCCAGCAGCCAAGATCCCGACTTGTGGGATGAGCAGTTCTTC
TRBV4-2,few,-,TRBJ2-2,CASSQGLDTGELFF,TGTGCCAGCAGCCAAGGCCTAGACACCGGGGAGCTGTTTTTT
TRBV19,-,TRBD1,TRBJ1-5,CASTDRGTRNQPQHF,TGTGCCAGTACGGACAGGGGAACGCGGAATCAGCCCCAGCATTTT
TRBV11-2,-,TRBD2,TRBJ2-3,CASSLDPSGLSTDTQYF,TGTGCCAGCAGCTTAGACCCTAGCGGGCTTAGCACAGATACGCAGTATTTT
TRBV18,-,TRBD2,TRBJ2-7,CASSPLAVSYEQYF,TGTGCCAGCTCACCCCTAGCGGTCTCCTACGAGCAGTACTTC
TRBV11-2,-,-,TRBJ2-7,CASSLDRVREQYF,TGTGCCAGCAGCTTAGACAGGGTTCGGGAGCAGTACTTC
TRBV4-1,-,TRBD1,TRBJ1-4,CASSQEGTGTEKLFF,TGCGCCAGCAGCCAAGAAGGGACAGGGACTGAAAAACTGTTTTTT
TRBV6-4,-,TRBD2,TRBJ2-2,CASSDGRATGELFF,TGTGCCAGCAGTGACGGGAGGGCCACCGGGGAGCTGTTTTTT
TRBV30,-,TRBD1,TRBJ1-1,CAWSAPGGTEAFF,TGTGCCTGGAGTGCGCCAGGGGGGACTGAAGCTTTCTTT
TRBV7-8,few,-,TRBJ1-1,CASRLQGMKAEAFF,TGTGCCAGCAGGTTACAGGGTATGAAGGCTGAAGCTTTCTTT
TRBV2,-,-,TRBJ1-5,CASGGENQPQHF,TGTGCCAGCGGCGGGGAGAATCAGCCCCAGCATTTT
TRBV6-1,-,-,TRBJ2-2,CASRGEVAIGELFF,TGTGCCAGCAGAGGGGAGGTCGCTATCGGGGAGCTGTTTTTT
TRBV6-6,-,-,TRBJ1-2,CASSFTSAGNYGYTF,TGTGCCAGCAGTTTCACTTCAGCAGGGAACTATGGCTACACCTTC
TRBV28,once,TRBD1,TRBJ1-5,CASRTGVDQPQHF,TGTGCCAGCAGGACAGGGGTAGATCAGCCCCAGCATTTT
TRBV4-2,-,TRBD2,TRBJ2-1,CASSQATSGRYNEQFF,TGTGCCAGCAGCCAAGCCACTAGCGGGAGGTACAATGAGCAGTTCTTC
TRBV29-1,-,TRBD1,TRBJ2-3,CSAGGGQGTDTQYF,TGCAGCGCCGGGGGGGGACAGGGGACAGATACGCAGTATTTT
TRBV29-1,-,TRBD1,TRBJ1-4,CSVKTGRIEKLFF,TGCAGCGTTAAGACAGGGCGGATCGAAAAACTGTTTTTT
TRBV11-2,-,TRBD2,TRBJ2-1,CASSLDPAGGPFF,TGTGCCAGCAGCTTAGATCCGGCGGGAGGGCCTTTCTTC
TRBV19,-,-,TRBJ1-1,CASRRGVNTEAFF,TGTGCCAGTAGAAGGGGCGTGAACACTGAAGCTTTCTTT
TRBV6-6,-,-,TRBJ1-6,CASSPGAPLHF,TGTGCCAGCAGTCCAGGGGCTCCCCTCCACTTT
TRBV7-3,-,-,TRBJ2-1,CASSLTAAEQFF,TGTGCCAGCAGCTTAACTGCGGCTGAGCAGTTCTTC
TRBV30,-,-,TRBJ2-1,CAWSVLRARKNNEQFF,TGTGCCTGGAGTGTACTGCGGGCCCGGAAAAACAATGAGCAGTTCTTC
TRBV30,-,-,TRBJ1-2,CAWTAGDRLNYGYTF,TGTGCCTGGACCGCGGGGGACCGGCTGAACTATGGCTACACCTTC
TRBV2,-,-,TRBJ2-1,CASSRQLNEQFF,TGTGCCAGCAGTCGACAGTTGAATGAGCAGTTCTTC
TRBV4-1,-,TRBD2,TRBJ2-1,CASSQLLAGDSDEQFF,TGCGCCAGCAGCCAACTTCTAGCGGGAGATTCGGATGAGCAGTTCTTC
TRBV4-3,-,-,TRBJ2-5,CASSQAEGETQYF,TGCGCCAGCAGCCAAGCGGAGGGAGAGACCCAGTACTTC
TRBV6-1,-,-,TRBJ2-7,CASSLQDYYEQYF,TGTGCCAGCAGTTTACAGGATTACTACGAGCAGTACTTC
TRBV21-1,-,-,TRBJ2-3,CASSKRDFPTDTQYF,TGTGCCAGCAGCAAAAGGGACTTCCCCACAGATACGCAGTATTTT